The 30 T cell receptor beta chains below all came from one sample that was sequenced in a study of T cells after yellow fever vaccination (dated by TCRdb to about 2019). The library came from 5' RACE. The sequencing machine was an Illumina HiSeq 2500. The public reads were reanalyzed by TCRdb: fastp trimming at Q25, MiXCR alignment, in-frame beta chains only. Every CDR3 protein is listed once, alongside the most common genes and DNA of its rows. Counted in this sample were around 30,000 distinct CDR3 sequences; 8% to 11% of them appeared once. The top ten clonotypes cover 12% of the sample. The meaning of the sample's treatment or condition label: live attenuated yellow fever vaccine strain. The specimen comprised PBMCs, either bulk or a sorted T-cell subset (CD4+, CD8+, memory, or dextramer-sorted; not recorded which), sampled roughly 15 days after the first yellow fever vaccination. These receptors all stem from a man younger than 35 who received the YFV17D yellow fever vaccine.

Concerning this clonotype itself: A much more abundant neighbour one base away suggests this may be a read error. The rearrangement links TRBV11-1 to TRBJ2-1, with TRBD2 matching over 10 bases. This CDR3 has 18 amino acids. Looked up from germline, CDR1 is SGHAT and CDR2 is FQDESV (reference sequence). CDR3 region: CDSNPGQRGGHFRNEQFF. The CDR3 bases are TGTGACAGCAACCCCGGCCAGCGGGGGGGCCATTTCCGAAATGAGCAGTTCTTC.

The V and J genes are TRBV25-1 and TRBJ1-3; possibly TRBD1 for D (5 bases). Between the trimmed V and J ends, which lost 8 bases and 0 bases, there was a span of 11 bases. Germline values: CDR1 MGHDK, CDR2 SYGVNS. The CDR3 covers 14 residues. CDR3 region: CASERQNSGNTIYF. As DNA, the CDR3 is TGTGCCAGCGAGAGACAGAACTCTGGAAACACCATATATTTT.

The chain joins TRBV7-3 to TRBJ1-2; 9 bases match TRBD1. The CDR3 length is 13 residues. The V gene's germline CDR1 is SGHTA and CDR2 FQGTGA. Trimming cost V 10 bases and J 2 bases; bases outside gene matches: 5. The CDR3 DNA reads TGTGCCAACAGGACAGGGGTGAACTATGGCTACACCTTC. Protein: CANRTGVNYGYTF.

This clonotype was seen many times. The J gene is TRBJ1-1, the V gene TRBV5-5; TRBD1 is a possible D gene (5 bases). The V end was cut by 1 base, the J end by 4 bases, with 14 bases between. CDR1 is SGHKS and CDR2 is YYEKEE in the germline V gene (reference sequence). This CDR3 comprises 15 residues. CDR3 coding DNA: TGTGCCAGCAGCTTGAACCCCATTGGGGGCACTGAAGCTTTCTTT. Protein sequence: CASSLNPIGGTEAFF.

This chain links TRBV7-2 with TRBJ1-1; D unclear. This CDR3 is 14 amino acids long. V lost 7 bases to trimming and J lost 1 base, with 13 bases between them. Germline V gives CDR1 SGHTA, CDR2 FQGNSA. The CDR3 loop reads CASTARVRNTEAFF. DNA for the CDR3: TGTGCCAGCACCGCGAGGGTCAGGAACACTGAAGCTTTCTTT.

In the case of this clonotype: A much larger clone differs from this one at a single base, so this may be a read error. The chain links TRBV12-3 or TRBV12-4 to TRBJ1-6; 9 bases are shared with TRBD1. The CDR3 is made up of 13 amino acids. CDR3 amino acids: CSSSPLDRGSLHF. The CDR3 DNA sequence: TGTTCCAGCAGTCCACTGGACAGGGGATCCCTCCACTTT.

A remark on this clonotype: This clone may be a read error of a much larger clone one base away. The chain is built from TRBV6-1 and TRBJ1-5; D ambiguous. Germline CDR1 MNHNS, CDR2 SASEGT. The CDR3 has 14 residues. Trimming stripped 5 bases from V and 3 bases from J, with 11 bases between. CDR3 region: CASSNDGYNQPQHF. For the CDR3, the DNA is TGTGCCAGCAGTAATGACGGTTACAATCAGCCCCAGCATTTT.

This clonotype was observed at least ten times. The chain is built from TRBV12-3 or TRBV12-4 and TRBJ1-2, with a tentative D call TRBD1 (5 bases). V lost 6 bases and J lost 8, with 13 bases in between. This CDR3 is 12 amino acids long. CDR3 residues: CASSLRQRGYTF. The CDR3 DNA sequence: TGTGCCAGCAGCCTGAGACAGCGCGGCTACACCTTC.

This clonotype was recorded at least ten times. V gene TRBV7-9 combines with J gene TRBJ1-6; D gene uncertain. The CDR3 totals 13 residues. Between the trimmed V and J ends, which lost 1 base and 8 bases, there was a span of 6 bases. The germline V gene encodes CDR1 SEHNR and CDR2 FQNEAQ (reference sequence). CDR3 residues: CASSLDADSPLHF. CDR3 sequence (DNA): TGTGCCAGCAGCTTAGATGCGGATTCACCCCTCCACTTT. Variable domain in full (rest from reference TRBV7-9 and TRBJ1-6): DTGVSQNPRHKITKRGQNVTFRCDPISEHNRLYWYRQTLGQGPEFLTYFQNEAQLEKSRLLSDRFSAERPKGSFSTLEIQRTEQGDSAMYLCASSLDADSPLHFGNGTRLTVT.

This clonotype was seen repeatedly, ten times or more. The V call is TRBV5-1, the J call TRBJ2-3; a weak D match, TRBD1 (6 bases). Trimming took 4 bases from V and 5 from J, leaving 14 bases between them. Germline loops: CDR1 SGHRS, CDR2 YFSETQ. This CDR3 has 14 residues. The CDR3 DNA reads as TGCGCCAGCAGCCCCTTACAGGGAGAAGATACGCAGTATTTT. This encodes CASSPLQGEDTQYF.

On this clonotype itself: Sequence at one end of the junction differs from germline and may be a read error. This sequence joins TRBV3-1 and TRBJ2-1, with 13 bases identical to TRBD2. This CDR3 is 18 amino acids long. The germline V gene has CDR1 LGHDT and CDR2 YNNKEL (reference sequence). The DNA for the CDR3 is TGTGCCAGCTGCCAAGCGGGACTAGCGGGGAGCTCCTACAATGAGCAGTTCTTC. It yields the protein CASCQAGLAGSSYNEQFF.

This clonotype was picked up many times. This chain joins TRBV12-3 or TRBV12-4 and TRBJ2-7, with a weak D call TRBD2 (7 bases). V was pared by 5 bases and J by 6 bases, with 17 bases between. The CDR3 is 14 residues long. CDR3 in amino acids: CASSPDGGRLEQYV. CDR3 sequence (DNA): TGTGCCAGCAGTCCGGACGGGGGGCGCCTCGAGCAGTACGTC.

This clonotype was seen many times. The rearrangement joins TRBV6-2 or TRBV6-3 to TRBJ2-1; perhaps TRBD1 as D (5 bases). Germline CDR1 is MNHEY and CDR2 is SVGEGT. This CDR3 is 13 amino acids long. V lost 2 bases and J lost 5, with 7 bases in between. The CDR3 loop reads CASSYGAHNEQFF. Here the CDR3 DNA reads TGTGCCAGCAGTTACGGGGCTCACAATGAGCAGTTCTTC.

This clonotype was counted ten times or more. The J gene is TRBJ2-5, the V gene TRBV15; 9 bases are shared with TRBD1. This CDR3 has 15 residues. After removal of 5 bases from V and 3 bases from J, the junction contained 7 bases not matched to a gene. CDR1 is LNHNV and CDR2 is YYDKDF in the germline V gene (reference sequence). CDR3 protein: CATSRDRGWEETQYF. DNA for the CDR3: TGTGCCACCAGCCGTGACAGGGGGTGGGAAGAGACCCAGTACTTC.

Worth noting for this clonotype: A much larger clonotype is one base distant, so this may be a read error. The chain couples TRBV27 to TRBJ1-1; 9 positions agree with TRBD1. Germline V gene lookup returns CDR1 MNHEY and CDR2 SMNVEV (reference sequence). There are 13 residues in the CDR3. This CDR3 reads CASRGTGKTESFF. The CDR3 bases are TGTGCCAGCCGGGGGACAGGGAAGACTGAATCTTTCTTT.

This clonotype was seen at least ten times. The genes are TRBV20-1 and TRBJ2-3; perhaps TRBD2 as D (6 bases). There are 12 residues in the CDR3. The V gene lost 5 bases and the J gene lost 6 bases, with 12 bases spanning the gap. In germline, CDR1 is DFQATT, CDR2 SNEGSKA (reference sequence). The CDR3, as DNA: TGCAGTGCTGACGCGGGGTCGGATACGCAGTATTTT. Protein product: CSADAGSDTQYF.

This clonotype has a count of ten or more. The V call is TRBV12-5, the J call TRBJ2-5; D not resolved. V lost 4 bases to trimming and J lost 5 bases, with 11 bases between them. The germline V gene encodes CDR1 LGHNT and CDR2 FRNRAP. This CDR3 comprises 13 residues. The CDR3 loop is CASGSWTTETQYF. The CDR3 region has the DNA TGTGCTAGTGGTTCCTGGACGACGGAGACCCAGTACTTC.

This clonotype has at least ten counts. The chain carries TRBV4-2 and TRBJ2-1; 9 bases fit TRBD2. The CDR3 has 15 amino acids. The V and J ends lost 0 bases and 3 bases, in that order; junction bases with no gene match: 0. Germline lookup yields CDR1 LGHNA and CDR2 YNFKEQ. CDR3 sequence (DNA): TGTGCCAGCAGCCAAGAGCGGGGGGGCTACAATGAGCAGTTCTTC. Residues: CASSQERGGYNEQFF.

This clonotype was observed many times. The chain links TRBV15 to TRBJ2-7, with D unclear. V lost 5 bases and J lost 2, with 10 bases in between. The CDR3 is made up of 13 amino acids. CDR1 and CDR2 (germline): LNHNV, YYDKDF (reference sequence). CDR3 residues: CATSRGPAYEQYF. The CDR3 nucleotides are TGTGCCACCAGCCGAGGACCAGCCTACGAGCAGTACTTC.

This clonotype has at least ten counts. The chain joins TRBV4-2 to TRBJ1-3; 8 positions agree with TRBD1. This CDR3 is built from 16 residues. V lost 1 base, J lost 0 bases, and 2 bases stayed unmatched. Germline V lookup: CDR1 LGHNA, CDR2 YNFKEQ. The CDR3 here is CASSQGQGSSGNTIYF. DNA of the CDR3: TGTGCCAGCAGCCAAGGACAGGGGAGCTCTGGAAACACCATATATTTT.

This clonotype was observed many times. The rearrangement uses TRBV30 and TRBJ2-5, with D maybe TRBD2 (5 bases). The CDR3 totals 13 residues. V gave up 1 base and J gave up 2 bases, with 8 bases separating them. Germline V gives CDR1 GTSNPN, CDR2 SVGIG (reference sequence). The CDR3 nucleotides are TGTGCCTGGAGTGGAGGACTGCAAGAGACCCAGTACTTC. As protein: CAWSGGLQETQYF.

Ten or more counts support this clonotype. The rearrangement uses TRBV9 and TRBJ1-1; 9 nucleotides align to TRBD1. CDR3 size: 15 residues. Germline CDR1 reads SGDLS; CDR2 reads YYNGEE. The V segment lost 3 bases and the J segment 7 bases; nucleotides outside the gene matches: 10. The CDR3 sequence: CASSAWDRENSEAFF. The CDR3 region has the DNA TGTGCCAGCAGCGCTTGGGACAGGGAAAATAGTGAAGCTTTCTTT.

Many counts were recorded for this clonotype. The gene calls are TRBV29-1 and TRBJ1-4, with D possibly TRBD1 on 5 matching bases. The CDR3 contains 14 residues. Germline V gives CDR1 SQVTM, CDR2 ANQGSEA. Deletions cut 4 bases from V and 4 bases from J, with 13 bases between. The CDR3 DNA is TGCAGCGTTGGGGACCGGCGAGGTAATGAAAAACTGTTTTTT. This gives the protein CSVGDRRGNEKLFF.

In this sample, this clonotype turned up many times. This chain connects TRBV20-1 to TRBJ2-2, with D tentatively TRBD1 (5 bases). Between the trimmed V and J ends, which lost 5 bases and 4 bases, there was a span of 11 bases. Germline V CDR1 and CDR2: DFQATT, SNEGSKA (reference sequence). The CDR3 sequence is 13 residues long. CDR3 sequence: CSAQTALTGELFF. The CDR3 DNA follows: TGCAGTGCTCAGACAGCTCTCACCGGGGAGCTGTTTTTT.

At least ten counts were recorded for this clonotype. The V gene is TRBV6-5, the J gene TRBJ1-1; D not certain. Germline assignment: CDR1 MNHEY and CDR2 SVGAGI. The CDR3 length is 15 residues. Trimming pared 2 bases from V and 1 base from J, leaving 11 bases between. CDR3 sequence reads: CASSYGRNSNTEAFF. CDR3 sequence (DNA): TGTGCCAGCAGTTACGGAAGAAATTCGAACACTGAAGCTTTCTTT.

This clonotype was counted many times. The rearrangement uses TRBV18 and TRBJ2-3; 12 nucleotides align to TRBD1. Germline trimming cut 5 bases from V and 4 bases from J; bases unmatched to any gene: 7. The CDR3 runs to 16 residues. The V gene's germline CDR1 is KGHSH and CDR2 LQKENI. The CDR3 loop reads CASSSTGTGGPDTQYF. Written as DNA, the CDR3 is TGTGCCAGCTCATCGACCGGGACAGGGGGCCCAGATACGCAGTATTTT.

This CDR3 is CASRFRGGHLSNQPQHF. The DNA for the CDR3 is TGCGCCAGCAGATTCCGGGGAGGGCACCTTAGCAATCAGCCCCAGCATTTT. The chain joins TRBV5-1 to TRBJ1-5; no clear D gene. Germline-derived CDR1 and CDR2 are SGHRS and YFSETQ. V dropped 5 bases and J dropped 0 bases, with 18 bases sitting between them. The CDR3 spans 17 residues.

This clonotype was picked up a small number of times. This may arise from a read error, as a much more abundant clone is one base away. V usage is TRBV10-3 and J usage is TRBJ1-5; D perhaps matches TRBD1 (6 bases). Germline V gives CDR1 ENHRY, CDR2 SYGVKD. The CDR3 is 13 amino acids. DNA of the CDR3: TGTGCCATCAATTTACAGGGAAATCAGCCCAAGCATTTT. This codes for CAINLQGNQPKHF.

This clonotype appeared many times. This chain uses TRBV6-2 or TRBV6-3 with TRBJ1-1; D not resolved. The CDR3 loop spans 13 amino acids. Germline CDR1 is MNHEY and CDR2 is SVGEGT. Deletions cut 0 bases from V and 8 bases from J, with 10 bases between. CDR3 DNA: TGTGCCAGCAGTTACTCGAGTCGATACGAAGCTTTCTTT. Protein product: CASSYSSRYEAFF.

Ten or more counts support this clonotype. The rearrangement links TRBV27 to TRBJ1-2; no clear D gene. Germline loops: CDR1 MNHEY, CDR2 SMNVEV (reference sequence). CDR3 length: 14 amino acids. V was shortened by 5 bases and J by 7 bases, with 17 bases between the two germline ends. The CDR3 sequence: CASSPDRFNRGYTF. DNA for the CDR3: TGTGCCAGCAGTCCGGACCGGTTTAACCGTGGCTACACCTTC.